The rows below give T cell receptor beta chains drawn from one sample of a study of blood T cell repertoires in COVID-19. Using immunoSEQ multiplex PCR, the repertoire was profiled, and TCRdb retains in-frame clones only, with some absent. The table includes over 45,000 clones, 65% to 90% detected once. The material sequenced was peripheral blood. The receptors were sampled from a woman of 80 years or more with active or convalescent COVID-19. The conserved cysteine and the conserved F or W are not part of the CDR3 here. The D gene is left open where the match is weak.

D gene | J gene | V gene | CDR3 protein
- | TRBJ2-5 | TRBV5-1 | ASSPSGGPQETQY
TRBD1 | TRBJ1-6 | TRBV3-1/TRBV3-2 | ASSQVRGNSPLH
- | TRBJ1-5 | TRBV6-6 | ASRPEGVRQPQH
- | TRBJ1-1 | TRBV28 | ASRPQGPTEAF
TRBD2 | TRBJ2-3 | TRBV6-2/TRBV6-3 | ASSPTAGASTDTQY
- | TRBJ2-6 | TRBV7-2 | ASPKGGPLSGANVLT
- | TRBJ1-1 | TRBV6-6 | ASSLWGTSEAF
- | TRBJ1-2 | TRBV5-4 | ASSPQGLDYGYT
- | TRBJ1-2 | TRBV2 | ASREGANYGYT
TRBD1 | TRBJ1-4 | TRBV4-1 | ASSQILKGASNEKLF
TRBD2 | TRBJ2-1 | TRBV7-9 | ASSPGTSGRVNEQF
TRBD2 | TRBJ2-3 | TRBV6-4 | ASSQAGEADTQY
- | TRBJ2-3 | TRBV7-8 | ASSLDRADTQY
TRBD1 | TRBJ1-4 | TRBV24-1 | ATSDGQGPGEKLF
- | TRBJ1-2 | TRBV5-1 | ASTSSPTVNYGYT
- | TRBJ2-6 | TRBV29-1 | SVALTGSNVLT
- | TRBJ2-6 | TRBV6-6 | ASEPGHAGANVLT
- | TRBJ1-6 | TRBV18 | ASSPQEQGLSPLH
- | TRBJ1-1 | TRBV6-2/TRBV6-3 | ASSSAGRENTEAF
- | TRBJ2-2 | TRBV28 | ASSLPTGYTGELF
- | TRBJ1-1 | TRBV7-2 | ASQLIKGMNTEAF